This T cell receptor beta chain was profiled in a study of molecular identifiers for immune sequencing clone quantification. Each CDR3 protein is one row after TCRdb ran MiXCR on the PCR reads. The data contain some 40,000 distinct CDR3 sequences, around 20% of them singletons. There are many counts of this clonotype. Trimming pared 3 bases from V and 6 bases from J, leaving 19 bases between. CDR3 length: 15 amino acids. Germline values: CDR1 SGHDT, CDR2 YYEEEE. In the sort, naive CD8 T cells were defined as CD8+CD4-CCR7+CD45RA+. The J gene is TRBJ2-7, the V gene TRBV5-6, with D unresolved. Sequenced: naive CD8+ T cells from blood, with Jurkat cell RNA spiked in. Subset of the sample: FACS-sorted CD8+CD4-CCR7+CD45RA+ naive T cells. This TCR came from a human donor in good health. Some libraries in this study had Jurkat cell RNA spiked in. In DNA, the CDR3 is TGTGCCAGCAGCTCCGCCGCCTCTGAAATCTCCGAGCAGTACTTC. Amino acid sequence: CASSSAASEISEQYF.